Only one count was recorded for the clone carrying this T cell receptor beta chain. These data are taken from a study of blood T cell repertoires in COVID-19. V was clipped by 4 bases and J by 6 bases, with 12 bases between them. Germline CDR1 reads LGHDT; CDR2 reads YNNKEL (reference sequence). This CDR3 spans 13 amino acids. Per the original data handling: Estimates of nucleated cell counts were drawn from the amplification of reference gene primers. Clones were read by immunoSEQ multiplex PCR, and TCRdb kept only the in-frame ones, dropping some. From that table come the V and J calls and clone size; the DNA was used to work out D and trimming. The table lists around 500,000 clones, roughly 90% of them singletons. Participants' reported clinical history set cohort assignment.

Sequencing was carried out using PBMCs or T cells enriched from blood (not recorded which). The rearrangement links TRBV3-1 (or the pseudogene TRBV3-2) to TRBJ1-1, with D possibly being TRBD1 (6 bases). This TCR derives from a middle-aged woman who had recovered from COVID-19. CDR3 in amino acids: CASSLATGSEAFF. The DNA of the CDR3 is TGTGCCAGCAGCCTCGCTACAGGGTCTGAAGCTTTCTTT.